This TCR beta chain is drawn from a study of blood T cell repertoires in COVID-19. As for the study in general: Sources were T cells, B-cell-depleted T cells, or PBMCs; the material itself was cDNA or gDNA.

The CDR3 has 13 amino acids. Looked up from germline, CDR1 is SNHLY and CDR2 is FYNNEI. With V trimmed by 9 bases and J by 5 bases, 8 bases remained unmatched. In the authors' methods: Reference gene primer amplification in the assay estimated nucleated cell counts. The repertoire was sequenced with immunoSEQ multiplex PCR; TCRdb's copy has only in-frame clones and lacks some. For V, J and clone size, that table is used; D and trimming come from the DNA. The sample shows around 400,000 clones, more than 75% of them seen only once. The source material was peripheral blood. The receptor's source is a woman aged 55-75 years with COVID-19, enrolled during active disease. The J gene is TRBJ1-2, the V gene TRBV2; TRBD1 agrees at 8 bases. CDR3 bases: TGTGCCAGTTGGACAGGGTCTTCTTATGGCTACACCTTC. Encoded protein: CASWTGSSYGYTF.